Listed below are T cell receptor beta chains from one sample, sequenced in a study of blood T cells in healthy people across ages. One entry per CDR3 protein, called by TCRdb with MiXCR from the 5' RACE reads. The sample shows around 1,700,000 distinct CDR3 sequences, 28% of them seen only once. Sample: blood. Receptors originate from a woman in her thirties in good health. Each CDR3 is given with its conserved first and last residue. The order of the fields is J gene, D gene, clone size, V gene, CDR3 DNA, CDR3 protein. The D gene is left open where the match is weak. Where a row states a size, it is once, few, many or the class of an expanded clone; other rows omit it.

J: TRBJ2-2; D: NA; size: NA; V: TRBV5-1; DNA: TGCGCCACCACCCTGGGTCAGGAGAACACCGGGGAGCTGTTTTTT; CDR3: CATTLGQENTGELFF
J: TRBJ2-1; D: NA; size: few; V: TRBV4-3; DNA: TGCGCCAGCAGCCAAGATACGGGAGATAGCTACCACAATGAGCAGTTCTTC; CDR3: CASSQDTGDSYHNEQFF
J: TRBJ2-5; D: NA; size: NA; V: TRBV18; DNA: TGTGCCAGCTCAGTTTCCGTTAAAGAGACCCAGTACTTC; CDR3: CASSVSVKETQYF
J: TRBJ2-1; D: TRBD2; size: few; V: TRBV6-2/TRBV6-3; DNA: TGTGCCAGCAGTCCCGCCCTTGGCGGGGGCTACAATGAGCAGTTCTTC; CDR3: CASSPALGGGYNEQFF
J: TRBJ2-5; D: TRBD2; size: many; V: TRBV29-1; DNA: TGCAGCGTTGTTGGTCTAGCGGAAGAGCAGTACTTC; CDR3: CSVVGLAEEQYF
J: TRBJ2-3; D: TRBD1; size: NA; V: TRBV29-1; DNA: TGCAGCGTCAAACGGGACAGTGGCACAGATACGCAGTATTTT; CDR3: CSVKRDSGTDTQYF
J: TRBJ1-5; D: TRBD1; size: few; V: TRBV7-9; DNA: TGTGCCAGCAGCTTAGGGACAGGGGGTTTGTATCAGCCCCAGCATTTT; CDR3: CASSLGTGGLYQPQHF
J: TRBJ2-1; D: NA; size: few; V: TRBV28; DNA: TGTGCCAGCACTCCGAGGGAGTACAATGAGCAGTTCTTC; CDR3: CASTPREYNEQFF
J: TRBJ1-5; D: NA; size: many; V: TRBV12-3/TRBV12-4; DNA: TGTGCCAGTAGCGCTAATAGCAATCAGCCCCAGCATTTT; CDR3: CASSANSNQPQHF
J: TRBJ2-7; D: NA; size: many; V: TRBV12-3/TRBV12-4; DNA: TGTGCCAGCAGTTTAGACGGAGTGGCAAAATCCGAGCAGTACTTC; CDR3: CASSLDGVAKSEQYF
J: TRBJ2-7; D: TRBD2; size: few; V: TRBV30; DNA: TGTGCCTGGAGTCCCCCCCTGGCGGGAGGGCCTTCGGCCGAGCAGTACTTC; CDR3: CAWSPPLAGGPSAEQYF
J: TRBJ2-1; D: NA; size: NA; V: TRBV18; DNA: TGTGCCAGCGACCTAGGTACTGGTGAGCAGTTCTTC; CDR3: CASDLGTGEQFF
J: TRBJ1-2; D: NA; size: many; V: TRBV5-1; DNA: TGTGCCAGCAGCGTAAGGGGCGATGGCTACACCTTC; CDR3: CASSVRGDGYTF
J: TRBJ2-5; D: NA; size: NA; V: TRBV20-1; DNA: TGCAGTGCTAGAGGGACCCAACCGGAGACCCAGTACTTC; CDR3: CSARGTQPETQYF
J: TRBJ2-3; D: TRBD1; size: NA; V: TRBV7-2; DNA: TGTGCCAGCAGCTCAACAGGGGCCAGCACAGATACGCAGTATTTT; CDR3: CASSSTGASTDTQYF
J: TRBJ1-1; D: NA; size: NA; V: TRBV30; DNA: TGTGCCTGGACAGTCATGAACACTGAAGCTTTCTTT; CDR3: CAWTVMNTEAFF
J: TRBJ1-4; D: NA; size: few; V: TRBV12-3/TRBV12-4; DNA: TGTGCCAGCAGTGGGACAAGAAAGGGTGAAAAACTGTTTTTT; CDR3: CASSGTRKGEKLFF
J: TRBJ1-1; D: NA; size: NA; V: TRBV7-8; DNA: TGTGCCAGCACACGGGTACGGAACACTGAAGCTTTCTTT; CDR3: CASTRVRNTEAFF
J: TRBJ2-4; D: NA; size: many; V: TRBV29-1; DNA: TGCAGCGTGACCCGCCGGGGTGTCAAAAACATTCAGTACTTC; CDR3: CSVTRRGVKNIQYF
J: TRBJ2-5; D: NA; size: once; V: TRBV20-1; DNA: TGCAGTGCTAGGGGTTCGGGGAGGCCCTACAATGAGCAGTACTTC; CDR3: CSARGSGRPYNEQYF
J: TRBJ2-3; D: NA; size: few; V: TRBV27; DNA: TGTGCCAGCAGTTCACCATCCTTGGCGGGGGCTCTCACAGATACGCAGTATTTT; CDR3: CASSSPSLAGALTDTQYF
J: TRBJ2-2; D: TRBD1; size: NA; V: TRBV2; DNA: TGTGCCAGCAGGGGACAGGGGATGAACACCGGGGAGCTGTTTTTT; CDR3: CASRGQGMNTGELFF
J: TRBJ2-1; D: TRBD2; size: NA; V: TRBV14; DNA: TGTGCCAGCAGTCAGTTCCGGACTAGGCTACGGGATGAGCAGTTCTTC; CDR3: CASSQFRTRLRDEQFF
J: TRBJ2-7; D: NA; size: NA; V: TRBV27; DNA: TGTGCCAGCAGTTTCGTGGACGAGATCTACGAGCAGTACTTC; CDR3: CASSFVDEIYEQYF
J: TRBJ2-7; D: TRBD2; size: many; V: TRBV20-1; DNA: TGCAGTGCCCAGGGACTAGACTCCTACGAGCAGTACTTC; CDR3: CSAQGLDSYEQYF
J: TRBJ2-1; D: NA; size: NA; V: TRBV5-4; DNA: TGTGCCAGCAGCTTGGGGCTAGCGCCCTCCTACGAGCAGTTCTTC; CDR3: CASSLGLAPSYEQFF
J: TRBJ1-2; D: NA; size: NA; V: TRBV6-5; DNA: TGTACCAGCAGTTACTCGAACAGAAACAACTATGGCTACACCTTC; CDR3: CTSSYSNRNNYGYTF
J: TRBJ2-1; D: TRBD1; size: many; V: TRBV28; DNA: TGTGCCAGCAGTTTAGGATACAGGGGGCGTTACAATGAGCAGTTCTTC; CDR3: CASSLGYRGRYNEQFF
J: TRBJ1-1; D: NA; size: NA; V: TRBV11-2; DNA: TGTGCCAGCAGCTTAAAGGGTATTGAAGCTTTCTTT; CDR3: CASSLKGIEAFF
J: TRBJ2-7; D: NA; size: many; V: TRBV9; DNA: TGTGCCAGCAGCGTATCTCACGACTACGAGCAGTACTTC; CDR3: CASSVSHDYEQYF
J: TRBJ1-1; D: NA; size: many; V: TRBV7-3; DNA: TGTGCCAGCAGCCCAAGCATTGACACTGAAGCTTTCTTT; CDR3: CASSPSIDTEAFF
J: TRBJ1-2; D: NA; size: NA; V: TRBV4-1; DNA: TGCGCCAGCAGTCTCGTGGGCAGCCCTTCCTATGGCTACACCTTC; CDR3: CASSLVGSPSYGYTF
J: TRBJ1-4; D: NA; size: few; V: TRBV4-1; DNA: TGCGCCAGCAGCCAGCCAACTAAGCGGGAAAAACTGTTTTTT; CDR3: CASSQPTKREKLFF
J: TRBJ2-7; D: NA; size: NA; V: TRBV4-2; DNA: TGTGCCAGCAGCCAAGCGGAAGCTAGCGAGCAGTACTTC; CDR3: CASSQAEASEQYF
J: TRBJ2-4; D: NA; size: many; V: TRBV7-9; DNA: TGTGCCAGCAGCCGAGTCTCCACGTTAGCCAAAAACATTCAGTACTTC; CDR3: CASSRVSTLAKNIQYF
J: TRBJ1-1; D: NA; size: NA; V: TRBV7-6; DNA: TGTGCCAGCAGCCCGAGCAGTTACGGCACTGAAGCTTTCTTT; CDR3: CASSPSSYGTEAFF
J: TRBJ2-3; D: NA; size: few; V: TRBV6-6; DNA: TGTGCCAGCACCCCCCCAGGACCGACAGATACGCAGTATTTT; CDR3: CASTPPGPTDTQYF
J: TRBJ2-1; D: NA; size: many; V: TRBV15; DNA: TGTGCCACCAGCACCCCACAGGGAATTCATGAGCAGTTCTTC; CDR3: CATSTPQGIHEQFF
J: TRBJ2-1; D: NA; size: NA; V: TRBV30; DNA: TGTGCCTGGAGTGTACTGGCTAGCGTAAGCGAGCAGTTCTTC; CDR3: CAWSVLASVSEQFF
J: TRBJ1-2; D: NA; size: few; V: TRBV10-3; DNA: TGTGCCATCAGTGAGGACGGGGGTTCCGGCAACACCTTC; CDR3: CAISEDGGSGNTF
J: TRBJ2-7; D: TRBD1; size: NA; V: TRBV5-1; DNA: TGCGCCAGCAGCTTACGGACAGGGTCCTACAATGAGCAGTACTTC; CDR3: CASSLRTGSYNEQYF